This T cell receptor beta chain appears in the sequencing data of a study of a mutant IDH1 vaccine in newly diagnosed glioma. Study-wide results and caveats: Pseudoprogression looked unconnected to shifts in top peripheral T cell clonotypes.

Profiled with immunoSEQ multiplex PCR; TCRdb holds only in-frame clones, not every one. This sample has over 25,000 clones; roughly 80% occur once, and the top ten carry roughly 8.8%. On this clone itself: The antigen remains undetermined.

The CDR3 contains 13 residues. Deletions cut 5 bases from V and 10 bases from J, with 17 bases between. Germline V gene data show CDR1 as SGHVS and CDR2 as FNYEAQ. Time point specified: week 35, safety follow-up. The study gave 300 ug of mutant IDH1 20-mer peptide per vaccine dose, with topical imiquimod. Patients came in for eight vaccinations, in weeks 1, 3, 5, 7, 11, 15, 19 and 23. New WHO grade 3 or 4 astrocytomas that were IDH1-mutant and ATRX-lost had been found in donors. The chain recombines TRBV7-6 with TRBJ1-1; TRBD1 might be the D (5 bases). The receptor was derived from a woman aged 25-40 years with glioma. Some clones in this sample may be carry-over from other donors' samples. The source material was PBMCs, sampled from a glioma patient whose treatment included an IDH1 peptide vaccine. As DNA, the CDR3 is TGTGCCAGCAGCCCGGTTGGGGGGGGACCAGCTTTCTTT. Amino acids: CASSPVGGGPAFF.